The 12 T cell receptor beta chains below were found in one sample sequenced in a study of T cells after yellow fever vaccination. MiXCR, run by TCRdb on the 5' RACE reads, gives a single entry per CDR3 protein. The sample records around 550,000 distinct CDR3 sequences, roughly 21% being singletons. Sequenced here: PBMCs, sampled 15 days after the yellow fever booster vaccination. The receptors stem from a man between 25 and 39 years old who received the YFV17D yellow fever vaccine.

The chain joins TRBV6-5 to TRBJ1-1; TRBD1 might be the D (5 bases). The CDR3 length is 13 residues. The germline CDR1 and CDR2 sequences are MNHEY and SVGAGI. The V end was cut by 2 bases, the J end by 6 bases, with 10 bases between. The CDR3 loop is CASSYTRGAEAFF. The CDR3 nucleotides read TGTGCCAGCAGTTACACAAGGGGCGCTGAAGCTTTCTTT.

The chain recombines TRBV6-2 or TRBV6-3 with TRBJ1-6, with D unresolved. Looked up from germline, CDR1 is MNHEY and CDR2 is SVGEGT. The CDR3 totals 12 residues. V lost 6 bases, J lost 10 bases, and 10 bases lay in between. CDR3 DNA sequence: TGTGCCAGCAGCCCCGATGGATCACCCCTCCACTTT. The encoded protein is CASSPDGSPLHF.

This clonotype was seen at least ten times. V gene TRBV27 combines with J gene TRBJ2-7, with TRBD1 matching over 11 bases. CDR1 and CDR2 (germline): MNHEY, SMNVEV (reference sequence). After removal of 5 bases from V and 7 bases from J, the junction contained 7 bases not matched to a gene. The CDR3 loop spans 14 amino acids. As DNA, the CDR3 is TGTGCCAGCAGTCCAGGACAGGGGGCAGGTGAGCAGTACTTC. This gives the protein CASSPGQGAGEQYF.

The chain combines TRBV11-2 with TRBJ2-3, with TRBD2 matching over 7 bases. The germline gives CDR1 SGHAT, CDR2 FQNNGV. J lost 5 bases, V lost 5 bases, and 19 bases had no gene match. The CDR3 contains 18 residues. CDR3 nucleotide sequence: TGTGCCAGCAGCCCGCTTAAAAGGAGCGGGAATACGGGAGATACGCAGTATTTT. Translation gives CASSPLKRSGNTGDTQYF.

This clonotype was detected a few times. This sequence joins TRBV29-1 and TRBJ1-1; D is undetermined. Trimming stripped 5 bases from V and 0 bases from J, with 10 bases between. Germline CDR1 is SQVTM and CDR2 is ANQGSEA. The CDR3 runs to 13 residues. CDR3 in amino acids: CSVQPVLNTEAFF. For the CDR3, the DNA is TGCAGCGTTCAACCTGTTCTGAACACTGAAGCTTTCTTT. The full variable domain, its missing parts supplied by reference TRBV29-1 and TRBJ1-1, is SAVISQKPSRDICQRGTSLTIQCQVDSQVTMMFWYRQQPGQSLTLIATANQGSEATYESGFVIDKFPISRPNLTFSTLTVSNMSPEDSSIYLCSVQPVLNTEAFFGQGTRLTVV.

This chain links TRBV27 with TRBJ2-1; D assignment may be TRBD1 or TRBD2 (5 bases each). Germline V gives CDR1 MNHEY, CDR2 SMNVEV (reference sequence). V lost 5 bases to trimming and J lost 14 bases, with 19 bases between them. This CDR3 spans 13 amino acids. CDR3 coding DNA: TGTGCCAGCAGTCTACACCGGGACCTCGGGGAGTTCTTC. It yields the protein CASSLHRDLGEFF.

This clonotype was found many times. The gene calls are TRBV20-1 and TRBJ2-1, with D possibly being TRBD2 (6 bases). This CDR3 spans 16 amino acids. Germline V gene data show CDR1 as DFQATT and CDR2 as SNEGSKA (reference sequence). The ends were cut back, 3 bases at V and 6 bases at J, with 21 bases in the middle. CDR3 loop: CSARPFEAGSANEQFF. CDR3 bases: TGCAGTGCTAGGCCATTCGAGGCGGGATCGGCCAATGAGCAGTTCTTC.

The V and J genes are TRBV28 and TRBJ2-7; TRBD2 matches at 11 bases. Per germline, CDR1 MDHEN and CDR2 SYDVKM. This CDR3 region has 16 residues. The ends lost 4 bases at V and 5 bases at J; junction bases unmatched: 10. CDR3 protein: CASSSELAGVGNEQYF. The DNA of the CDR3 is TGTGCCAGCAGTTCAGAACTAGCGGGAGTGGGTAACGAGCAGTACTTC.

J is TRBJ2-1 and V is TRBV2; unclear D gene. The CDR3 runs 15 residues. Per germline, CDR1 SNHLY and CDR2 FYNNEI. With 4 bases removed from V and 5 bases from J, the gap between germline ends came to 15 bases. The DNA for the CDR3 is TGTGCCAGCAGTGTAGCTTCACTATTAAACAATGAGCAGTTCTTC. This translates into CASSVASLLNNEQFF. Drawing the rest from reference TRBV2 and TRBJ2-1, the complete variable domain is EPEVTQTPSHQVTQMGQEVILRCVPISNHLYFYWYRQILGQKVEFLVSFYNNEISEKSEIFDDQFSVERPDGSNFTLKIRSTKLEDSAMYFCASSVASLLNNEQFFGPGTRLTVL.

This clonotype came up a few times. The chain joins TRBV29-1 to TRBJ2-1; TRBD2 agrees at 9 bases. The germline V gene encodes CDR1 SQVTM and CDR2 ANQGSEA. The length of the CDR3 is 16 residues. V shed 1 base and J 5 bases; nucleotides not matched to a gene: 9. CDR3 in DNA: TGCAGCGTTGAAGGGGGAGCGGGAGGTACGCACAATGAGCAGTTCTTC. Amino acid sequence: CSVEGGAGGTHNEQFF.

The rearrangement links TRBV18 to TRBJ2-4, with 9 bases identical to TRBD2. The germline V gene has CDR1 KGHSH and CDR2 LQKENI. CDR3 length: 17 amino acids. The V gene end was trimmed by 3 bases and the J gene end by 0 bases; junction bases not matched to a gene: 6. The chain's CDR3 is CASSPSTSGLAKNIQYF. DNA of the CDR3: TGTGCCAGCTCACCGTCGACTAGCGGTCTAGCCAAAAACATTCAGTACTTC.

This clonotype was seen a handful of times. The J gene is TRBJ2-5, the V gene TRBV7-2; 7 nucleotides align to TRBD1. The ends lost 3 bases at V and 5 bases at J; junction bases unmatched: 9. From germline, CDR1 is SGHTA and CDR2 FQGNSA. This CDR3 has 15 amino acids. The CDR3 DNA follows: TGTGCCAGCAGCTTGGGGTTAGGGGGCGCTGAGACCCAGTACTTC. As protein: CASSLGLGGAETQYF. Supplemented by reference TRBV7-2 and TRBJ2-5, the full variable domain reads GAGVSQSPSNKVTEKGKDVELRCDPISGHTALYWYRQSLGQGLEFLIYFQGNSAPDKSGLPSDRFSAERTGGSVSTLTIQRTQQEDSAVYLCASSLGLGGAETQYFGPGTRLLVL.